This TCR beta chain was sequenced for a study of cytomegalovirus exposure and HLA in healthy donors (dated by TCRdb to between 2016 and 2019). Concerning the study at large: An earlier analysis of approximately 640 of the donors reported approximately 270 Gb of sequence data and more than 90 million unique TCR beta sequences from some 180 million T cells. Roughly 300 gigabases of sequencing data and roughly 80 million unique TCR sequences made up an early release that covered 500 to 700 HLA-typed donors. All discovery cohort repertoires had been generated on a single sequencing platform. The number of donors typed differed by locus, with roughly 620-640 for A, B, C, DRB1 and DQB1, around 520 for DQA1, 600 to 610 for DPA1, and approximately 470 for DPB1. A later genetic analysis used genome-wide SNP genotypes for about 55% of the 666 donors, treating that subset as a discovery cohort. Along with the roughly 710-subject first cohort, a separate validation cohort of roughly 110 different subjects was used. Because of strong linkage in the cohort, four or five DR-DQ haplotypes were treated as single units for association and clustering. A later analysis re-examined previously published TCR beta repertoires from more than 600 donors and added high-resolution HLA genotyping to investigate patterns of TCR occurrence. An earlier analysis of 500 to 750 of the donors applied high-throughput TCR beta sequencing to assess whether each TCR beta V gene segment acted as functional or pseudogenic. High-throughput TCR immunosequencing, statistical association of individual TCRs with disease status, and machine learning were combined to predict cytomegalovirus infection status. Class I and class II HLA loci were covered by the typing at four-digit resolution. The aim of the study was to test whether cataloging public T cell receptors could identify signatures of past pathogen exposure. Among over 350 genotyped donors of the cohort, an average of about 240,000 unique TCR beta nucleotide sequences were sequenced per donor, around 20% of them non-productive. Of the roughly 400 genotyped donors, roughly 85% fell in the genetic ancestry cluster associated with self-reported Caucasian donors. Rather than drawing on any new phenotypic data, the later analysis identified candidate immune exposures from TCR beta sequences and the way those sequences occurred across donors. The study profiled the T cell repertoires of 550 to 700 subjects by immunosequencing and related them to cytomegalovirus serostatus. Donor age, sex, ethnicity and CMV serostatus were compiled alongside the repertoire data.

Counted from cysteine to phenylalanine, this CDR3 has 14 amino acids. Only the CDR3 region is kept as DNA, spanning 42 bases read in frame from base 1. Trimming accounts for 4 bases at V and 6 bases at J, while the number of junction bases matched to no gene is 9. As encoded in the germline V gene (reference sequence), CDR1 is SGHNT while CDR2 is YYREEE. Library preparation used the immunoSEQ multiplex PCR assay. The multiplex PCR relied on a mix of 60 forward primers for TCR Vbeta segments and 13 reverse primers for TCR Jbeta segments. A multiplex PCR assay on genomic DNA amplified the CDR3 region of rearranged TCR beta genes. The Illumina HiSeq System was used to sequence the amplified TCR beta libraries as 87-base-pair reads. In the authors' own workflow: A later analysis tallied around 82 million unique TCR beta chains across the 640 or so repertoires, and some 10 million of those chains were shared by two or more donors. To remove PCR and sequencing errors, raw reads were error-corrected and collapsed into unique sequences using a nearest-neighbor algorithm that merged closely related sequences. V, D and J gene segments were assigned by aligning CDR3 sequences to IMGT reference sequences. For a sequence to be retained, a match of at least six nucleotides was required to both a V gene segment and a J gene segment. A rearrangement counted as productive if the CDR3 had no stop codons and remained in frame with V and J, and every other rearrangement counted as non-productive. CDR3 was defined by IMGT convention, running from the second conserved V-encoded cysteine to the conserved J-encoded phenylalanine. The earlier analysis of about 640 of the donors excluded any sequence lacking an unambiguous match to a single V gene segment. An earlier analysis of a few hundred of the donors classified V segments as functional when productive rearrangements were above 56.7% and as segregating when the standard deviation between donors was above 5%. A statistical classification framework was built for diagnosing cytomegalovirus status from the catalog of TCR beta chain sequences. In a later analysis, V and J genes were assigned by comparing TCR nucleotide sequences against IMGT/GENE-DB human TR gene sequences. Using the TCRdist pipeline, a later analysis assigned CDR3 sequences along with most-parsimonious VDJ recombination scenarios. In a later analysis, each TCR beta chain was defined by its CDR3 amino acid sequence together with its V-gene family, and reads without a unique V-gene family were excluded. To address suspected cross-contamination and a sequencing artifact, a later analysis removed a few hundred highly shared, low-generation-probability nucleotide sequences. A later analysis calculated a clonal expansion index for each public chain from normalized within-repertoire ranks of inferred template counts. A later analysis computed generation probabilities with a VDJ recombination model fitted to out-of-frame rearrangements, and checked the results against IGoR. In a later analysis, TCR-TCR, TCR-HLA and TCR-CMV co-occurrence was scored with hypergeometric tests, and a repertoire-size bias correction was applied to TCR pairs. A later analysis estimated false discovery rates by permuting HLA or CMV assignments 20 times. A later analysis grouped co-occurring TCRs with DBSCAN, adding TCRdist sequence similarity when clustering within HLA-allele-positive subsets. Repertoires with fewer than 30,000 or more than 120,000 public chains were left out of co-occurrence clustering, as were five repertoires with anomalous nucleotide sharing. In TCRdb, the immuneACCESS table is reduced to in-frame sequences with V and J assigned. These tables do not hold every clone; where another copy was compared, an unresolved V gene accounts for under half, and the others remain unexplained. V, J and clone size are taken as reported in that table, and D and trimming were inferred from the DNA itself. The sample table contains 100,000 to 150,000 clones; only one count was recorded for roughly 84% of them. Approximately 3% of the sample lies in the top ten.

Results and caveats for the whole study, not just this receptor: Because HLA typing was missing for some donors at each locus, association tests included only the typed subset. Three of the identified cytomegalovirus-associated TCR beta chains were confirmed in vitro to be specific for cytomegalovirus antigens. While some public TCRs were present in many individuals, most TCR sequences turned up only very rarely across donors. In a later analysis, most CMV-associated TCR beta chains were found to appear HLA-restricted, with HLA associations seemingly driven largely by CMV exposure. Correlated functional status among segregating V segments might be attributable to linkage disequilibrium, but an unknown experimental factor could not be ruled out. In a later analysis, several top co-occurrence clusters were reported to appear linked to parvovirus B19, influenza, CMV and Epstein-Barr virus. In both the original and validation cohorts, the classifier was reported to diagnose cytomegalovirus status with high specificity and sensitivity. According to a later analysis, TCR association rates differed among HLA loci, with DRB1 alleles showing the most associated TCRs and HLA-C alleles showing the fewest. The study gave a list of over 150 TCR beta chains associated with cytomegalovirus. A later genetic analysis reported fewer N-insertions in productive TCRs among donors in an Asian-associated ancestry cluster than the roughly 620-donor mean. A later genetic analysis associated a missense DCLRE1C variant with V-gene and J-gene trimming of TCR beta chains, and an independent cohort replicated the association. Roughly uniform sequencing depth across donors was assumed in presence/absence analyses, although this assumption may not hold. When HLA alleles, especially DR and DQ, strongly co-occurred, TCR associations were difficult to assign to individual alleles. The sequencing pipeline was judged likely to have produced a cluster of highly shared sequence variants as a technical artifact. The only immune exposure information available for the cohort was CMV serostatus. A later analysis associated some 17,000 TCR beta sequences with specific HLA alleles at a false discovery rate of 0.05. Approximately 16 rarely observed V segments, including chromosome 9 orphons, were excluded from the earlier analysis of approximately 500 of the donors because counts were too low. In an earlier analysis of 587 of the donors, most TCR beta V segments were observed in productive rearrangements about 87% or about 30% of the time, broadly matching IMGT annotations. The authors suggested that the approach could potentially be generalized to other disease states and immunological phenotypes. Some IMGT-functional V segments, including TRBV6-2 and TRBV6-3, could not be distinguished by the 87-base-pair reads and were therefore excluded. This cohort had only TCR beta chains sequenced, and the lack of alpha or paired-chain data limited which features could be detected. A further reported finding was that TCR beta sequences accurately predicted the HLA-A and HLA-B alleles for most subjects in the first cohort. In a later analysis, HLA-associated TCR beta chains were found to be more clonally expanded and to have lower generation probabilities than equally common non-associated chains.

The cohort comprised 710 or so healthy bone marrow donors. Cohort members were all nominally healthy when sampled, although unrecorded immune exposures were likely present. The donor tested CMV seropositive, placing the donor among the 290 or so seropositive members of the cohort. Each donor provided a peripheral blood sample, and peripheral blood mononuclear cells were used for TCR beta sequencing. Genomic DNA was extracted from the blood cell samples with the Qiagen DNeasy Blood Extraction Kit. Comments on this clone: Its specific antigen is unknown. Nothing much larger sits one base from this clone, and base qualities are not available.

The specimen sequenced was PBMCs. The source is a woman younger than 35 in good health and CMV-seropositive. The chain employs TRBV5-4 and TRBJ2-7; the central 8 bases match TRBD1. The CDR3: CASSPTGEAAEQYF. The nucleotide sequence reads TGTGCCAGCAGCCCGACAGGGGAGGCGGCCGAGCAGTACTTC. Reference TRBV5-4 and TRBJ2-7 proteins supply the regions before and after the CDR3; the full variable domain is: ETGVTQSPTHLIKTRGQQVTLRCSSQSGHNTVSWYQQALGQGPQFIFQYYREEENGRGNFPPRFSGLQFPNYSSELNVNALELDDSALYLCASSPTGEAAEQYFGPGTRLTVT.